These T cell receptor beta chains were read from a single sample in a study of early T cells in non-severe SARS-CoV-2 infection. TCRdb used MiXCR to reprocess the 5' RACE reads, holding one entry per CDR3 protein. The top ten clones hold over 5% of a sample with roughly 100,000 distinct CDR3 sequences, about 12% of them seen once. The specimen was whole blood. All receptors derive from an adult who was a healthcare worker with PCR-confirmed SARS-CoV-2 infection or an uninfected control (not recorded which). The CDR3 runs from the conserved cysteine through the conserved F or W. The order of the fields is V gene, clone size, CDR3 length, D gene, J gene, CDR3 protein, CDR3 DNA. D genes are given only for firm matches. Clone size is stated in some rows and not others, as once, few, many or a class when expanded.

TRBV28	NA	11	NA	TRBJ2-1	CASIAGNEQFF	TGTGCCAGCATCGCGGGGAATGAGCAGTTCTTC
TRBV18	NA	13	NA	TRBJ1-2	CASSPQETHGYTF	TGTGCCAGCTCACCCCAGGAAACCCATGGCTACACCTTC
TRBV7-6	many	19	NA	TRBJ2-1	CASSRLPRRSYSSYNEQFF	TGTGCCAGCAGCAGACTACCCCGGAGGAGTTATAGCTCCTACAATGAGCAGTTCTTC
TRBV12-3/TRBV12-4	few	14	NA	TRBJ2-2	CASSFKQGAGELFF	TGTGCCAGCAGTTTCAAGCAAGGGGCCGGGGAGCTGTTTTTT
TRBV28	NA	14	NA	TRBJ2-3	CASSLQGYTDTQYF	TGTGCCAGCAGTTTACAGGGCTACACAGATACGCAGTATTTT
TRBV9	NA	15	NA	TRBJ2-6	CASSEWGSGANVLTF	TGTGCCAGCAGCGAGTGGGGCTCTGGGGCCAACGTCCTGACTTTC
TRBV4-3	few	20	TRBD2	TRBJ2-3	CASSQDLRPSGKGIADTQYF	TGCGCCAGCAGCCAAGACCTGAGGCCTAGCGGAAAGGGAATCGCAGATACGCAGTATTTT
TRBV12-3/TRBV12-4	many	13	NA	TRBJ2-4	CASSLLEGNIQYF	TGTGCCAGCAGTTTACTGGAGGGAAACATTCAGTACTTC
TRBV27	many	15	NA	TRBJ1-5	CASRSSTSGDQPQHF	TGTGCCAGCAGGTCATCGACCTCAGGGGATCAGCCCCAGCATTTT
TRBV14	few	19	TRBD1	TRBJ1-6	CASSQGGETGGGGNSPLHF	TGTGCCAGCAGCCAAGGTGGCGAGACAGGGGGTGGAGGGAATTCACCCCTCCACTTT
TRBV5-1	many	18	NA	TRBJ1-4	CASSPGTTRGGRNEKLFF	TGCGCCAGCAGCCCCGGAACAACGAGGGGTGGGAGAAATGAAAAACTGTTTTTT
TRBV12-3/TRBV12-4	few	11	NA	TRBJ2-2	CASRSSGELFF	TGTGCCAGCCGATCCTCCGGGGAGCTGTTTTTT
TRBV6-6	many	14	NA	TRBJ2-2	CASSYSQLAGELFF	TGTGCCAGCAGTTACTCCCAGCTCGCCGGGGAGCTGTTTTTT
TRBV3-1	few	15	TRBD2	TRBJ2-7	CASSQGGGLGYEQYF	TGTGCCAGCAGCCAAGGCGGGGGGCTCGGCTACGAGCAGTACTTC
TRBV24-1	many	16	TRBD2	TRBJ2-1	CATSDSTSGGYNEQFF	TGTGCCACCAGTGATTCGACTAGCGGGGGGTACAATGAGCAGTTCTTC
TRBV5-6	many	14	NA	TRBJ2-1	CASSSSPPGKEPLF	TGTGCCAGCAGCAGCTCCCCCCCCGGGAAGGAACCCCTATTC
TRBV29-1	few	12	TRBD1	TRBJ2-7	CSVAGTEYEQYF	TGCAGCGTTGCCGGGACAGAATACGAGCAGTACTTC
TRBV20-1	NA	15	NA	TRBJ1-1	CSAWPTEGLDTEAFF	TGCAGTGCTTGGCCGACAGAAGGTTTAGACACTGAAGCTTTCTTT
TRBV6-5	few	15	NA	TRBJ2-3	CASSNGLASTDTQYF	TGTGCCAGCAGTAACGGACTGGCTAGCACAGATACGCAGTATTTT
TRBV12-5	many	13	NA	TRBJ2-5	CASGLSGEETQYF	TGTGCTAGTGGTTTGTCCGGGGAGGAGACCCAGTACTTC
TRBV4-3	many	14	NA	TRBJ2-3	CASSRNIKGETQYF	TGCGCCAGCAGCCGCAATATCAAGGGAGAAACGCAGTATTTT
TRBV6-6	many	14	NA	TRBJ1-6	CASSYNSEGSPLHF	TGTGCCAGCAGTTATAACAGCGAGGGTTCACCCCTCCACTTT
TRBV12-2	NA	18	NA	TRBJ2-5	CASRLGAGGLEGTETQYF	TGTGCAAGTCGCTTAGGAGCGGGAGGGCTGGAAGGCACTGAGACCCAGTACTTC
TRBV12-3/TRBV12-4	NA	15	TRBD2	TRBJ2-5	CASRPPSGSSSTQYF	TGTGCCAGCAGGCCGCCTAGCGGGAGTAGTTCGACCCAGTACTTC
TRBV7-2	few	17	TRBD2	TRBJ2-4	CASSSPTSGLAKNIQYF	TGTGCCAGCAGCTCCCCGACTAGCGGGTTAGCCAAAAACATTCAGTACTTC
TRBV29-1	few	13	NA	TRBJ1-1	CSVVGHTNTEAFF	TGCAGCGTTGTTGGACACACGAACACTGAAGCTTTCTTT
TRBV5-6	NA	15	NA	TRBJ2-1	CASSLRMSSYNEQFF	TGTGCCAGCAGCTTGCGGATGAGCTCCTACAATGAGCAGTTCTTC
TRBV20-1	many	10	NA	TRBJ2-7	CSAGTYEQYF	TGCAGTGCCGGGACTTACGAGCAGTACTTC
TRBV28	few	12	TRBD1	TRBJ2-5	CASRTGLETQYF	TGTGCCAGCAGGACAGGGCTGGAGACCCAGTACTTC
TRBV29-1	few	12	NA	TRBJ2-5	CSVRGLGETQYF	TGCAGCGTCAGGGGTTTAGGAGAGACCCAGTACTTC
TRBV11-2	many	12	NA	TRBJ2-7	CASSISTTEEYF	TGTGCCAGCAGCATCAGCACTACCGAGGAGTACTTC
TRBV12-3/TRBV12-4	few	13	TRBD1	TRBJ1-5	CASSSGGRQPQHF	TGTGCCAGCAGTTCAGGGGGCCGACAGCCCCAGCATTTT
TRBV9	many	15	NA	TRBJ2-7	CASSPMASVYHEQYF	TGTGCCAGCAGCCCTATGGCCAGCGTTTACCACGAGCAGTACTTC
TRBV9	few	14	NA	TRBJ2-5	CASSVGGVQETQYF	TGTGCCAGCAGCGTGGGCGGGGTTCAAGAGACCCAGTACTTC
TRBV28	few	15	TRBD2	TRBJ2-1	CASSLATSYFNEQFF	TGTGCCAGCAGTTTAGCGACTAGCTATTTCAATGAGCAGTTCTTC
TRBV28	once	15	NA	TRBJ2-5	CASSSPGRPQETQYF	TGTGCCAGCAGTTCACCGGGACGACCACAAGAGACCCAGTACTTC
TRBV18	few	16	TRBD1	TRBJ1-6	CASSPIGQGDNSPLHF	TGTGCCAGCTCACCCATCGGACAGGGGGACAATTCACCCCTCCACTTT
TRBV24-1	many	13	NA	TRBJ2-1	CAIAGTPYNEQFF	TGTGCCATCGCCGGGACCCCTTACAATGAGCAGTTCTTC
TRBV29-1	NA	19	TRBD2	TRBJ2-1	CSVLRLAGGPLSSYNEQFF	TGCAGCGTTCTTCGACTAGCGGGAGGGCCGTTAAGTTCCTACAATGAGCAGTTCTTC
TRBV6-1	many	17	NA	TRBJ2-7	CASSEALLGRKAYEQYF	TGTGCCAGCAGTGAAGCGCTTCTGGGCAGGAAAGCCTACGAGCAGTACTTC
TRBV2	many	14	NA	TRBJ1-2	CASSEKGFGYGYTF	TGTGCCAGCAGTGAAAAGGGGTTCGGCTATGGCTACACCTTC
TRBV6-6	few	14	TRBD2	TRBJ2-7	CASSPGGGLYEQYF	TGTGCCAGCAGCCCCGGGGGGGGGTTATACGAGCAGTACTTC
TRBV6-2/TRBV6-3	few	14	NA	TRBJ2-1	CATSLEGVWNEQFF	TGTGCCACCTCCCTTGAGGGAGTGTGGAATGAGCAGTTCTTC
TRBV6-1	many	15	NA	TRBJ1-5	CASSSLRQDGQPQHF	TGTGCCAGCTCCTCCCTCCGACAGGATGGTCAGCCCCAGCATTTT
TRBV7-2	NA	14	TRBD2	TRBJ2-7	CASSFSGRAQEQYF	TGTGCCAGCAGTTTTAGCGGGAGGGCCCAAGAGCAGTACTTC
TRBV19	NA	12	TRBD1	TRBJ2-7	CASGTGTYEQYF	TGTGCCAGCGGGACAGGGACCTACGAGCAGTACTTC
TRBV28	few	14	NA	TRBJ2-5	CASSPLDGKETQYF	TGTGCCAGCAGTCCTCTGGACGGAAAAGAGACCCAGTACTTC
TRBV10-3	few	16	NA	TRBJ1-2	CAISEEWTAKFYGYTF	TGTGCCATCAGTGAGGAATGGACAGCTAAATTCTATGGCTACACCTTC
TRBV6-5	few	18	NA	TRBJ2-1	CASSYRYLRDGMDNEQFF	TGTGCCAGCAGTTACCGTTATCTCCGGGACGGAATGGACAATGAGCAGTTCTTC
TRBV7-9	few	15	NA	TRBJ2-7	CASSLAVGSSYEQYF	TGTGCCAGCAGCTTAGCCGTTGGTAGTTCCTACGAGCAGTACTTC
TRBV10-2	NA	13	NA	TRBJ2-4	CASSEKGGGIQYF	TGCGCCAGCAGTGAGAAGGGGGGCGGCATTCAGTACTTC
TRBV6-2/TRBV6-3	many	14	TRBD2	TRBJ2-7	CASSPRGGSYEQYF	TGTGCCAGCAGCCCCCGCGGGGGATCCTACGAGCAGTACTTC
TRBV28	NA	15	TRBD2	TRBJ2-1	CASSPGGGSYNEQFF	TGTGCCAGCTCCCCCGGGGGGGGGTCCTACAATGAGCAGTTCTTC
TRBV29-1	few	16	NA	TRBJ2-1	CSVRSPRESSYNEQFF	TGCAGCGTTCGATCTCCCAGGGAATCCTCTTACAATGAGCAGTTCTTC